These 14 T cell receptor beta chains were sequenced from one sample in a study of identical twins. TCRdb passed the 5' RACE reads through MiXCR, listing each CDR3 protein once. Among around 1.7 million distinct CDR3 sequences listed, 32% were seen once. Sequencing input: cord blood. Source of these receptors: a newborn girl in good health.

This clonotype has only a few counts. CDR3 sequence (DNA): TGTGCCACCAGTCTCTTTGAAGGCTACCAGCCCCAGCATTTT. Translation gives CATSLFEGYQPQHF. The chain joins TRBV15 to TRBJ1-5; D remains ambiguous. There are 14 residues in the CDR3. V was pared by 6 bases and J by 7 bases, with 16 bases between. Germline loops: CDR1 LNHNV, CDR2 YYDKDF (reference sequence).

The chain combines TRBV20-1 with TRBJ1-4, with a possible D match to TRBD1 (5 bases). V lost 3 bases, J lost 3 bases, and 11 bases lay in between. There are 14 residues in the CDR3. Germline CDR1 is DFQATT and CDR2 is SNEGSKA (reference sequence). CDR3 amino acids: CSARGDGPNEKLFF. In DNA, the CDR3 is TGCAGTGCTAGGGGGGACGGCCCTAATGAAAAACTGTTTTTT.

The table lists this clonotype with a few counts. The chain couples TRBV12-3 or TRBV12-4 to TRBJ2-1; D is possibly TRBD2 (5 bases). Trimming took off 5 bases at V and 0 bases at J, with 11 bases between the two ends. This CDR3 contains 15 residues. The CDR3 region has the DNA TGTGCCAGCAGTCCAAAGCGGAGCTCCTACAATGAGCAGTTCTTC. Translated, it gives CASSPKRSSYNEQFF.

This rearrangement joins TRBV20-1 to TRBJ2-7; 7 nucleotides line up with TRBD1. J lost 9 bases, V lost 5 bases, and 7 bases had no gene match. The germline V gene encodes CDR1 DFQATT and CDR2 SNEGSKA (reference sequence). This CDR3 region has 11 residues. In DNA, the CDR3 is TGCAGTGCTCAACAGGGGATGGGGCAGTACTTC. This gives the protein CSAQQGMGQYF.

J is TRBJ2-1 and V is TRBV12-3 or TRBV12-4; TRBD2 matches 8 bases. The V gene end was trimmed by 2 bases and the J gene end by 10 bases; junction bases not matched to a gene: 13. The CDR3 has 16 residues. CDR3 sequence (DNA): TGTGCCAGCAGTTTAATCCTAGCGGGTTTTATCTACGAGCAGTTCTTC. This gives the protein CASSLILAGFIYEQFF.

This clonotype came up many times. CDR3 in DNA: TGTGCCAGCAGTCGCTACGGGGAGACCCAGTACTTC. Amino acid sequence: CASSRYGETQYF. The genes are TRBV12-3 or TRBV12-4 and TRBJ2-5; D gene uncertain. The CDR3 consists of 12 residues. Trimming removed 5 bases at V and 5 bases at J, with 9 bases between.

Worth noting for this clonotype: The junction differs from germline at one of its ends, possibly a read error. The CDR3 DNA follows: TGTGCCAGCAGCTTAGTCCCGGTCATCAGCTCTGGGGCCAACGTCCAGACTTTC. Its protein product is CASSLVPVISSGANVQTF. V usage is TRBV7-2 and J usage is TRBJ2-6; D may be TRBD1 (5 bases). CDR3 length: 18 residues. Per germline, CDR1 SGHTA and CDR2 FQGNSA. Variable domain in full (rest from reference TRBV7-2 and TRBJ2-6): GAGVSQSPSNKVTEKGKDVELRCDPISGHTALYWYRQSLGQGLEFLIYFQGNSAPDKSGLPSDRFSAERTGGSVSTLTIQRTQQEDSAVYLCASSLVPVISSGANVQTFGAGSRLTVL.

The chain joins TRBV6-6 to TRBJ2-5, with TRBD2 as a possible D gene (7 bases). Germline V gives CDR1 MNHNY, CDR2 SVGAGI (reference sequence). The CDR3 has 15 residues. With 0 bases removed from V and 7 bases from J, the gap between germline ends came to 15 bases. In DNA, the CDR3 is TGTGCCAGCAGTTACTCCGGGGGGCCTGAAGGGACCCAGTACTTC. The encoded protein is CASSYSGGPEGTQYF.

The rearrangement uses TRBV6-1 and TRBJ1-4, with D unclear. The CDR3 is 13 residues long. Trimming stripped 8 bases from V and 7 bases from J, with 14 bases between. Germline V lookup: CDR1 MNHNS, CDR2 SASEGT. This chain's CDR3 is CASRTSVFEKLFF. CDR3 DNA sequence: TGTGCCAGCCGTACAAGTGTCTTTGAAAAACTGTTTTTT.

This clonotype was counted between two and nine times. This sequence joins TRBV4-2 and TRBJ2-3; a weak D match, TRBD2 (5 bases). Trimming took off 3 bases at V and 1 base at J, with 17 bases between the two ends. CDR3 length: 17 residues. Germline loops: CDR1 LGHNA, CDR2 YNFKEQ. CDR3 nucleotides: TGTGCCAGCAGCCAGCCGAGGGAGTTGCGGGGCACAGATACGCAGTATTTT. Amino acids: CASSQPRELRGTDTQYF.

The V gene is TRBV28, the J gene TRBJ1-2, with D perhaps matching TRBD1 (5 bases). The CDR3 is 12 amino acids. Germline CDR1 and CDR2: MDHEN and SYDVKM. V lost 7 bases and J lost 6, with 12 bases in between. CDR3 protein: CASTRGVNGYTF. The CDR3 DNA reads as TGTGCCAGCACGCGGGGGGTTAATGGCTACACCTTC.

This clonotype has more than one count but fewer than ten. CDR3 amino acids: CSASLGLGYEQYF. CDR3 sequence (DNA): TGCAGTGCTAGTCTGGGGCTTGGATACGAGCAGTACTTC. The chain employs TRBV20-1 and TRBJ2-7, with D possibly TRBD1 on 5 matching bases. Between the trimmed V and J ends, which lost 3 bases and 4 bases, there was a span of 13 bases. Germline V gives CDR1 DFQATT, CDR2 SNEGSKA (reference sequence). The CDR3 loop spans 13 amino acids.

The chain is built from TRBV6-5 and TRBJ2-3; no clear D gene. V lost 7 bases and J 0 bases, leaving 17 bases between the germline ends. The CDR3 loop spans 16 amino acids. From germline, CDR1 is MNHEY and CDR2 SVGAGI. The CDR3 DNA follows: TGTGCCAGCATCCCCCTGGTGGGCGAAAGCACAGATACGCAGTATTTT. This sequence encodes CASIPLVGESTDTQYF.

The table lists this clonotype with a few counts. The CDR3 spells CASLGQIGLRDEKLFF. In DNA, the CDR3 is TGTGCCAGCCTGGGACAGATCGGCCTCAGGGATGAAAAACTGTTTTTT. The chain links TRBV6-1 to TRBJ1-4, with 7 bases lining up with TRBD1. Trimming removed 8 bases from V and 6 bases from J; junction bases left unmatched: 15. CDR1 is MNHNS and CDR2 is SASEGT in the germline V gene. The CDR3 consists of 16 residues.